What follows are 20 T cell receptor beta chains derived from one specimen sequenced in a study of shared clonotypes between healthy human individuals (dated by TCRdb to the early 2020s). To prepare the library, the immunoSEQ multiplex PCR assay was applied. Held by TCRdb, this immuneACCESS table contains in-frame sequences only and omits some clones. Under half of the omission traces to an unresolved V gene where checked; the cause of the rest is unknown. This sample holds hundreds of thousands of clones; around 78% were observed only once. Approximately 12% of the sample is in the top ten clones. The sequenced sample was PBMCs. The receptors were gathered from a woman aged 40 to 50 in good health. Some clones in this sample may be carry-over from other donors' samples.

The V gene is TRBV7-9, the J gene TRBJ2-5; D unresolved. V was shortened by 2 bases and J by 2 bases, with 6 bases between the two germline ends. This CDR3 has 13 amino acids. In germline, CDR1 is SEHNR, CDR2 FQNEAQ (reference sequence). The CDR3 loop is CASSLRVQETQYF. Here the CDR3 DNA reads TGTGCCAGCAGCTTAAGGGTTCAAGAGACCCAGTACTTC.

The V and J genes are TRBV28 and TRBJ2-4; a possible D gene is TRBD1 (5 bases). The germline V and J ends were trimmed by 6 bases and 8 bases, with 20 bases remaining between them. The CDR3 covers 15 residues. The germline V gene encodes CDR1 MDHEN and CDR2 SYDVKM. DNA of the CDR3: TGTGCCAGCAGGTCCCAGGGTGGGATTGGAGACATTCAGTACTTC. It encodes CASRSQGGIGDIQYF.

V and J are TRBV29-1 and TRBJ2-1; 10 bases are a match to TRBD2. With V trimmed by 4 bases and J by 3 bases, 3 bases remained unmatched. Germline values: CDR1 SQVTM, CDR2 ANQGSEA. There are 14 residues in the CDR3. The CDR3 sequence: CSVAVAGGYNEQFF. The CDR3 coding sequence is TGCAGCGTTGCCGTAGCGGGAGGCTACAATGAGCAGTTCTTC.

This sequence joins TRBV27 and TRBJ2-7, with D possibly matching TRBD2 (6 bases). The V end lost 2 bases, the J end lost 2 bases, and 10 bases lay between the germline ends. This CDR3 has 14 residues. Germline V lookup: CDR1 MNHEY, CDR2 SMNVEV (reference sequence). Written as DNA, the CDR3 is TGTGCCAGCAGTTTAAACGGGAGTCCCTACGAGCAGTACTTC. It encodes CASSLNGSPYEQYF.

On this clone itself: This specimen includes other DNA sequences encoding the same CDR3. V gene TRBV13 combines with J gene TRBJ2-3; D gene unclear. Germline V CDR1 and CDR2: PRHDT, FYEKMQ (reference sequence). The germline V and J ends were trimmed by 0 bases and 4 bases, with 2 bases remaining between them. The CDR3 has 12 amino acids. The CDR3 loop reads CASSLGSDTQYF. CDR3 nucleotide sequence: TGTGCCAGCAGCTTAGGATCAGATACGCAGTATTTT.

The chain recombines TRBV2 with TRBJ1-1, with D perhaps TRBD1 (6 bases). CDR1 and CDR2 from the germline V gene are SNHLY and FYNNEI. The V end was cut by 2 bases, the J end by 2 bases, with 12 bases between. The CDR3 runs 15 residues. The CDR3 protein is CASSESRTDNTEAFF. As DNA, the CDR3 is TGTGCCAGCAGTGAATCAAGGACAGATAACACTGAAGCTTTCTTT.

The rearrangement links TRBV7-8 to TRBJ2-7, with TRBD2 matching 14 bases. J gave up 0 bases and V 3 bases, and 4 bases lay outside the gene matches. Germline-derived CDR1 and CDR2 are SGHVS and FQNEAQ. CDR3 length: 17 amino acids. The CDR3 is CASSFGLAGGTSYEQYF. CDR3 DNA: TGTGCCAGCAGCTTTGGACTAGCGGGAGGAACCTCCTACGAGCAGTACTTC.

The chain couples TRBV6-1 to TRBJ1-5; 8 bases line up with TRBD1. This CDR3 has 14 amino acids. CDR1 MNHNS and CDR2 SASEGT come from the germline V gene. The J segment lost 2 bases and the V segment lost 7 bases, leaving 4 bases of the junction unmatched. The CDR3, as DNA: TGTGCCAGCACAGGGGGCCTGGGCAATCAGCCCCAGCATTTT. Translated: CASTGGLGNQPQHF.

This clone came up once. This chain joins TRBV9 and TRBJ1-5; TRBD1 matches 9 bases. The CDR3 totals 14 residues. In germline, CDR1 is SGDLS, CDR2 YYNGEE. V was pared by 4 bases and J by 5 bases, with 4 bases of the junction left unmatched. The DNA of the CDR3 is TGTGCCAGCAGCCGGGGACAGGGTGATCAGCCCCAGCATTTT. Amino acid sequence: CASSRGQGDQPQHF.

The chain has TRBV7-9 and TRBJ2-6, with 7 bases that match TRBD1. Germline CDR1 and CDR2: SEHNR and FQNEAQ (reference sequence). The CDR3 totals 16 residues. V was clipped by 5 bases and J by 2 bases; unmatched bases: 6. Written as DNA, the CDR3 is TGTGCCAGCAGCAAATTGACAGGGACTGGGGCCAACGTCCTGACTTTC. This encodes CASSKLTGTGANVLTF.

About this clone itself: This same CDR3 is encoded by further DNA sequences in the sample. The chain carries TRBV9 and TRBJ2-1; D perhaps matches TRBD1 (6 bases). Germline-derived CDR1 and CDR2 are SGDLS and YYNGEE. The CDR3 length is 14 residues. Deletions cut 1 base from V and 7 bases from J, with 12 bases between. CDR3 nucleotides: TGTGCCAGCAGCGTATCAGGGGTGGGGAATGAGCAGTTCTTC. Translated, it gives CASSVSGVGNEQFF.

This rearrangement joins TRBV4-2 to TRBJ2-5; TRBD2 aligns across 8 bases. The CDR3 runs to 15 residues. V gave up 4 bases and J gave up 5 bases; unmatched junction bases: 9. Germline CDR1 LGHNA, CDR2 YNFKEQ. CDR3: CASSPIGGAEETQYF. The CDR3 DNA reads TGTGCCAGCAGCCCCATCGGGGGGGCCGAGGAGACCCAGTACTTC.

As to this clone: A read error may explain this, as a much larger clone is one base away. The J gene is TRBJ1-4, the V gene TRBV9, with TRBD1 matching 8 bases. CDR3 size: 14 residues. Germline V gene data show CDR1 as SGDLS and CDR2 as YYNGEE. The CDR3, as DNA: TGTGCCAGCAGCCAGGGGGCAGGGGTTGAAGAACTGTTTTTT. Amino acids: CASSQGAGVEELFF.

With respect to this clone: A far larger clone is one nucleotide away, so this likely arose from a read error. Other DNA sequences in the sample encode the same CDR3. The chain employs TRBV29-1 and TRBJ2-5, with 8 bases matching TRBD1. V shed 4 bases, J shed 1 base, and the junction held 8 bases outside the gene matches. The CDR3 runs 15 residues. CDR1 and CDR2 (germline): SQVTM, ANQGSEA. The CDR3, as DNA: TGCAGCGTTGGGGGGCTGACAGGGGCCCAAGAGACCCAGTACTTC. It yields the protein CSVGGLTGAQETQYF.

Of note for this clone: A much bigger clone sits one base away, suggesting this may be a read error. This chain connects TRBV5-1 to TRBJ1-1; 7 bases agree with TRBD1. The trim removed 7 bases at V and 0 bases at J, leaving 9 bases unmatched. There are 15 residues in the CDR3. CDR1 and CDR2 (germline): SGHRS, YFSETQ. This CDR3 is CASGPRTGMNTEAFF. CDR3 nucleotides: TGCGCCAGCGGCCCCCGGACAGGCATGAACACTGAAGCTTTCTTT. Complete variable domain (other parts from reference TRBV5-1 and TRBJ1-1): KAGVTQTPRYLIKTRGQQVTLSCSPISGHRSVSWYQQTPGQGLQFLFEYFSETQRNKGNFPGRFSGRQFSNSRSEMNVSTLELGDSALYLCASGPRTGMNTEAFFGQGTRLTVV.

Regarding this clone: Other DNA sequences in the sample encode the same CDR3. This chain joins TRBV28 and TRBJ1-5; no firm D call. The length of the CDR3 is 12 residues. The V gene's germline CDR1 is MDHEN and CDR2 SYDVKM. Trimming shortened V by 9 bases and J by 0 bases, and 6 bases separated the two germline ends. CDR3 sequence reads: CASRGSNQPQHF. CDR3 bases: TGTGCCAGTCGGGGTAGCAATCAGCCCCAGCATTTT.

This clone has just a few counts. This sequence joins TRBV7-2 and TRBJ2-7; D might be TRBD2 (6 bases). The CDR3 runs to 15 residues. Per the germline V gene, CDR1 is SGHTA and CDR2 is FQGNSA. V was trimmed by 1 base and J by 7 bases, leaving 17 bases between them. The CDR3 protein is CASSLGPSDGLEQYF. DNA for the CDR3: TGTGCCAGCAGCTTAGGGCCTAGCGATGGCCTGGAGCAGTACTTC. Complete variable domain (other parts from reference TRBV7-2 and TRBJ2-7): GAGVSQSPSNKVTEKGKDVELRCDPISGHTALYWYRQSLGQGLEFLIYFQGNSAPDKSGLPSDRFSAERTGGSVSTLTIQRTQQEDSAVYLCASSLGPSDGLEQYFGPGTRLTVT.

This clone showed up just once. The chain uses TRBV9 and TRBJ2-7; D not resolved. The CDR3 totals 13 residues. Trimming left V 0 bases short and J 6 bases short, with 10 bases between. Germline V lookup: CDR1 SGDLS, CDR2 YYNGEE. The CDR3 coding sequence is TGTGCCAGCAGCGTAGCTGCTAGACGCGAGCAGTACTTC. Residues: CASSVAARREQYF. Filled out from reference TRBV9 and TRBJ2-7, the complete variable domain reads DSGVTQTPKHLITATGQRVTLRCSPRSGDLSVYWYQQSLDQGLQFLIQYYNGEERAKGNILERFSAQQFPDLHSELNLSSLELGDSALYFCASSVAARREQYFGPGTRLTVT.

The V call is TRBV9, the J call TRBJ1-1; D possibly corresponds to TRBD1 (6 bases). Per the germline V gene, CDR1 is SGDLS and CDR2 is YYNGEE. V lost 0 bases to trimming and J lost 1 base, with 16 bases between them. CDR3 size: 17 residues. The CDR3 loop reads CASSVDPGAVGNTEAFF. In DNA form, the CDR3 reads TGTGCCAGCAGCGTAGATCCGGGGGCGGTGGGGAACACTGAAGCTTTCTTT.

This sequence joins TRBV5-1 and TRBJ1-1, with D perhaps TRBD1 (5 bases). The germline V gene has CDR1 SGHRS and CDR2 YFSETQ. The CDR3 consists of 17 residues. V was clipped by 4 bases and J by 1 base, with 20 bases between them. The CDR3 DNA reads TGCGCCAGCAGCCCAAGGACACTCCGATCCACGAACACTGAAGCTTTCTTT. This translates into CASSPRTLRSTNTEAFF.